This paragraph reports one TCR beta chain. The CDR3 has 16 residues. V dropped 4 bases and J dropped 0; count of bases not matched to a gene: 5. The germline gives CDR1 ENHRY, CDR2 SYGVKD. The record originates from a study of graft-versus-host responses after intestinal transplantation. Here immunoSEQ multiplex PCR was the method, and the copy in TCRdb shows in-frame clones only, minus some. Among roughly 11,000 clones listed, roughly 80% were seen once. The graft tissue was processed, and this released both intraepithelial and lamina propria lymphocytes. This chain uses TRBV10-3 with TRBJ1-4; 7 bases are shared with TRBD1. The source is a human patient who received an intestinal transplant, so some T cells may come from the graft donor. The material was ileum tissue, obtained 23 days after intestinal transplant. The CDR3 here is CAISVDRQPTNEKLFF. Written as DNA, the CDR3 is TGTGCCATCAGTGTGGACAGGCAGCCAACTAATGAAAAACTGTTTTTT.